This record concerns one T cell receptor beta chain sequence. Trimming cost V 4 bases and J 8 bases; bases outside gene matches: 12. The CDR3 is 16 residues long. Germline V gene sequence: CDR1 SEHNR, CDR2 FQNEAQ (reference sequence). The data belong to a study of T cell changes during pregnancy in multiple sclerosis. Measured with immunoSEQ multiplex PCR; TCRdb has only the in-frame clones, and not every one. Counted here are about 19,000 clones, about nine tenths occurring once; the ten biggest clones make up 5.5% to 7.5%. The source of this sequence is a female donor in good health, enrolled as a control in a pregnancy study. The input for sequencing was CD8+ T cells from peripheral blood mononuclear cells, taken in the third trimester of pregnancy. The chain uses TRBV7-9 and TRBJ2-2; 8 bases line up with TRBD1. CDR3 DNA sequence: TGTGCCAGCAGCTCCTCCGGGACAGGACCCCAAGGGGAGCTGTTTTTT. Encoded protein: CASSSSGTGPQGELFF.